These 29 T cell receptor beta chains were all obtained from the same sample, sequenced in a study of T-cell reconstitution after alpha-beta-depleted transplantation in children. Molecular barcoding with unique molecular identifiers was used for the TCRbeta library. MiXCR, applied by TCRdb to the PCR reads, yields one record per CDR3 protein. Here the sample spans fewer than 550,000 distinct CDR3 sequences, about an eighth being singletons. Sequencing was performed on PBMCs, mostly from graft donor cells, taken 180 days after TCRalphabeta/CD19-depleted stem cell transplant. These receptors originate from a female patient aged 2-9 years who had a stem cell transplant for aplastic anemia, so the T cells may come from the graft donor.

The sample holds a few counts of this clonotype. This chain links TRBV2 with TRBJ2-7, with no clear D. V gave up 7 bases and J gave up 0 bases, with 10 bases separating them. Germline assignment: CDR1 SNHLY and CDR2 FYNNEI. The CDR3 consists of 13 residues. CDR3 sequence (DNA): TGTGCCAGCATATACACAAACTCCTACGAGCAGTACTTC. As protein: CASIYTNSYEQYF.

The chain combines TRBV20-1 with TRBJ2-3; perhaps D is TRBD1 or TRBD2 (5 bases each). The CDR3 covers 12 residues. Germline values: CDR1 DFQATT, CDR2 SNEGSKA (reference sequence). As DNA, the CDR3 is TGCACTTGTTTAGGGGAGACAGATACGCAGTATTTT. Translating gives CTCLGETDTQYF.

The genes are TRBV14 and TRBJ2-7, with TRBD2 as a possible D gene (6 bases). V lost 2 bases and J lost 3, with 8 bases in between. The CDR3 extends over 13 amino acids. The germline CDR1 and CDR2 sequences are SGHDN and FVKESK. Written as DNA, the CDR3 is TGTGCCAGCAGCCAACAGGGAGGCTACGAGCAGTACTTC. This sequence encodes CASSQQGGYEQYF.

Comments on this clonotype: A much larger clone sits a single nucleotide away, making a read error possible. V gene TRBV7-2 combines with J gene TRBJ2-7; a weak D match, TRBD2 (6 bases). The CDR3 length is 14 residues. The germline V gene has CDR1 SGHTA and CDR2 FQGNSA. The CDR3 DNA follows: TGTGCCAGCAGCTTACTTCCGGGGGTCTACGACCAGTACTTC. Residues: CASSLLPGVYDQYF. Full variable domain (rest looked up from reference TRBV7-2 and TRBJ2-7): GAGVSQSPSNKVTEKGKDVELRCDPISGHTALYWYRQSLGQGLEFLIYFQGNSAPDKSGLPSDRFSAERTGGSVSTLTIQRTQQEDSAVYLCASSLLPGVYDQYFGPGTRLTVT.

This clonotype has more than one count but fewer than ten. The rearrangement joins TRBV7-9 to TRBJ2-7; D ambiguous. Germline V gene lookup returns CDR1 SEHNR and CDR2 FQNEAQ (reference sequence). Deletions cut 4 bases from V and 4 bases from J, with 14 bases between. This CDR3 region has 14 residues. The DNA of the CDR3 is TGTGCCAGCAGCTCAGTGAGACACTGGTACGAGCAGTACGTC. Protein sequence: CASSSVRHWYEQYV.

A few counts support this clonotype. V gene TRBV15 combines with J gene TRBJ1-1; D may be TRBD1 (5 bases). Trimming cost V 0 bases and J 4 bases, with 6 bases left between them. This CDR3 region has 13 residues. Germline loops: CDR1 LNHNV, CDR2 YYDKDF (reference sequence). The CDR3 sequence is CATSREGGTEAFF. The CDR3 DNA is TGTGCCACCAGCAGAGAGGGGGGCACTGAAGCTTTCTTT.

This clonotype is classed as medium-sized. The genes are TRBV5-1 and TRBJ1-1; perhaps TRBD1 as D (5 bases). The length of the CDR3 is 14 residues. From germline, CDR1 is SGHRS and CDR2 YFSETQ. V was pared by 0 bases and J by 0 bases, with 6 bases between. CDR3 sequence: CASSLAGMNTEAFF. The CDR3 DNA reads as TGCGCCAGCAGCTTGGCAGGGATGAACACTGAAGCTTTCTTT.

This chain connects TRBV28 to TRBJ2-7, with D maybe TRBD1 (6 bases). Trimming removed 7 bases from V and 2 bases from J, with 15 bases in between. This CDR3 has 14 amino acids. CDR1 and CDR2 (germline): MDHEN, SYDVKM. The CDR3 loop is CASTVWQGTYEQYF. CDR3 coding DNA: TGTGCCAGCACAGTATGGCAGGGGACCTACGAGCAGTACTTC.

This clonotype was detected a few times. The chain combines TRBV20-1 with TRBJ2-1; a weak D match, TRBD2 (5 bases). Between the trimmed V and J ends, which lost 1 base and 2 bases, there was a span of 21 bases. CDR1 is DFQATT and CDR2 is SNEGSKA in the germline V gene (reference sequence). CDR3 length equals 18 residues. The CDR3 DNA follows: TGCAGTGCTAGAGCAGCAAGCGGTGGCCCGGGGACCTACAATGAGCAGTTCTTC. As protein: CSARAASGGPGTYNEQFF.

This clonotype came up many times. Here the CDR3 DNA reads TGTGCCACCCGGACCGGGACAGGAAATTCACCCCTCCACTTT. Translated, it gives CATRTGTGNSPLHF. V gene TRBV10-3 combines with J gene TRBJ1-6; 8 bases fit TRBD1. Unmatched junction bases numbered 9, after V lost 10 bases and J lost 7 bases. From germline, CDR1 is ENHRY and CDR2 SYGVKD. The CDR3 contains 14 residues.

At least ten counts were recorded for this clonotype. The chain employs TRBV12-3 or TRBV12-4 and TRBJ2-1; a weak D match, TRBD1 (6 bases). The CDR3 totals 12 residues. Deletions cut 6 bases from V and 8 bases from J, with 11 bases between. CDR3 sequence reads: CASSPQGYEQFF. CDR3 bases: TGTGCCAGCAGCCCACAGGGCTATGAGCAGTTCTTC.

This clonotype was recorded many times. The V and J genes are TRBV12-3 or TRBV12-4 and TRBJ2-1; D uncertain. V lost 3 bases, J lost 3 bases, and 6 bases lay in between. The CDR3 is made up of 13 amino acids. The CDR3 DNA reads TGTGCCAGCAGTTTCGGTTACTACAATGAGCAGTTCTTC. This gives the protein CASSFGYYNEQFF.

CDR3 residues: CSVEPAGGGYNEQFF. The CDR3 nucleotides read TGCAGCGTTGAACCAGCGGGAGGGGGATACAATGAGCAGTTCTTC. The J gene is TRBJ2-1, the V gene TRBV29-1; TRBD2 agrees at 10 bases. Germline lookup yields CDR1 SQVTM and CDR2 ANQGSEA. J gave up 4 bases and V 2 bases, and 5 bases lay outside the gene matches. This CDR3 comprises 15 residues.

The chain combines TRBV5-1 with TRBJ2-5, with no clear D. This CDR3 has 12 amino acids. CDR1 and CDR2 from the germline V gene are SGHRS and YFSETQ. Trimming cost V 3 bases and J 1 base, with 4 bases left between them. CDR3 nucleotides: TGCGCCAGCAGCTATGTCCAAGAGACCCAGTACTTC. Translated, it gives CASSYVQETQYF.

The chain joins TRBV18 to TRBJ2-7; D is possibly TRBD1 (5 bases). CDR1 is KGHSH, CDR2 LQKENI, per germline. This CDR3 has 15 amino acids. The V end was cut by 3 bases, the J end by 1 base, with 13 bases between. CDR3 DNA: TGTGCCAGCTCACCGACCAGCACAGGATCCTACGAGCAGTACGTC. It yields the protein CASSPTSTGSYEQYV.

This clonotype has ten or more counts. The chain links TRBV15 to TRBJ2-7; D not resolved. Between the trimmed V and J ends, which lost 8 bases and 2 bases, there was a span of 16 bases. Germline assignment: CDR1 LNHNV and CDR2 YYDKDF (reference sequence). CDR3 size: 14 residues. The CDR3 coding sequence is TGTGCCACCCAGGTTGAGACTGGACCCTACGAGCAGTACTTC. Translating it yields CATQVETGPYEQYF.

This clonotype has a count of ten or more. This rearrangement joins TRBV29-1 to TRBJ1-1; D unclear. The CDR3 totals 14 residues. The V and J ends lost 1 base and 8 bases respectively, with 17 bases between them. Germline V gives CDR1 SQVTM, CDR2 ANQGSEA. The CDR3 loop is CSVEVLQATLEAFF. CDR3 DNA sequence: TGCAGCGTTGAAGTATTGCAGGCAACCTTAGAAGCTTTCTTT.

This rearrangement joins TRBV6-5 to TRBJ2-7, with 7 bases lining up with TRBD1. The CDR3 contains 13 residues. Germline CDR1 and CDR2: MNHEY and SVGAGI. J was trimmed by 7 bases and V by 0 bases; bases with no gene match: 3. The CDR3 DNA is TGTGCCAGCAGTTACTCGGGACAGTCGGAGCAGTACGTC. It encodes CASSYSGQSEQYV.

This clonotype was seen a few times. V gene TRBV12-3 or TRBV12-4 combines with J gene TRBJ1-4; D possibly corresponds to TRBD1 (5 bases). Trimming took 3 bases from V and 7 from J, leaving 12 bases between them. There are 14 residues in the CDR3. DNA of the CDR3: TGTGCCAGCAGTTTGAGGACACCTCCTGAAAAACTGTTTTTT. This sequence encodes CASSLRTPPEKLFF.

This clonotype was seen a few times. The gene calls are TRBV6-2 or TRBV6-3 and TRBJ1-1; TRBD1 matches 7 bases. This CDR3 comprises 16 residues. The junction had 7 bases not matched to a gene; V was cut back by 2 bases and J by 1 base. CDR1 is MNHEY, CDR2 SVGEGT, per germline. The CDR3 reads CASSYPLWDRNTEAFF. The CDR3 coding sequence is TGTGCCAGCAGTTACCCGCTCTGGGACAGGAACACTGAAGCTTTCTTT.

The chain employs TRBV20-1 and TRBJ2-7; the D is unclear. V lost 7 bases to trimming and J lost 0 bases, with 13 bases between them. Germline assignment: CDR1 DFQATT and CDR2 SNEGSKA (reference sequence). There are 13 residues in the CDR3. CDR3 in amino acids: CSGRWAYSYEQYF. The CDR3, as DNA: TGCAGTGGTCGTTGGGCCTACTCCTACGAGCAGTACTTC.

This sequence joins TRBV29-1 and TRBJ2-3, with 10 positions matching TRBD2. In germline, CDR1 is SQVTM, CDR2 ANQGSEA. CDR3 size: 19 residues. After removal of 0 bases from V and 2 bases from J, the junction contained 14 bases not matched to a gene. The chain's CDR3 is CSVEDLPGLARTLTDTQYF. In nucleotides, the CDR3 is TGCAGCGTTGAAGATCTTCCGGGACTAGCGAGAACCCTCACAGATACGCAGTATTTT.

The V gene is TRBV15, the J gene TRBJ1-5, with TRBD1 as a possible D gene (6 bases). Trimming removed 5 bases at V and 2 bases at J, with 25 bases between. This CDR3 is 19 amino acids long. Germline V gene sequence: CDR1 LNHNV, CDR2 YYDKDF (reference sequence). CDR3 in DNA: TGTGCCACCAGCCATCTCACCCCGGACAGCTATGTGGGCAATCAGCCCCAGCATTTT. Encoded protein: CATSHLTPDSYVGNQPQHF.

This clonotype was observed many times. This chain joins TRBV11-2 and TRBJ2-3, with D maybe TRBD1 (6 bases). The CDR3 spans 15 residues. V was shortened by 1 base and J by 3 bases, with 11 bases between the two germline ends. The germline CDR1 and CDR2 sequences are SGHAT and FQNNGV. CDR3 loop: CASSLAGERTDTQYF. The CDR3 bases are TGTGCCAGCAGCTTAGCAGGGGAGAGAACAGATACGCAGTATTTT.

This clonotype occurred a few times. The chain is built from TRBV5-1 and TRBJ2-2; 11 bases line up with TRBD2. Germline CDR1 is SGHRS and CDR2 is YFSETQ. CDR3 length: 19 amino acids. Trimming cost V 4 bases and J 3 bases; bases outside gene matches: 14. Here the CDR3 reads CASSGLAGGIIPDTGELFF. For the CDR3, the DNA is TGCGCCAGCAGCGGTCTAGCGGGAGGTATCATCCCGGACACCGGGGAGCTGTTTTTT.

This clonotype was seen only a few times. The chain uses TRBV4-3 and TRBJ2-5; D gene uncertain. CDR1 is LGHNA, CDR2 YSLEER, per germline. The V and J ends lost 0 bases and 7 bases respectively, with 9 bases between them. The CDR3 extends over 13 amino acids. The CDR3 coding sequence is TGCGCCAGCAGCCAAGATTGGAAGGGGACCCAGTACTTC. Residues: CASSQDWKGTQYF.

A few counts support this clonotype. V and J are TRBV29-1 and TRBJ1-5, with a weak D call TRBD1 (5 bases). The CDR3 contains 16 residues. With 6 bases removed from V and 0 bases from J, the gap between germline ends came to 18 bases. The germline gives CDR1 SQVTM, CDR2 ANQGSEA. As DNA, the CDR3 is TGCAGCGTATCGTTGGGGAGACAGAATAGCAATCAGCCCCAGCATTTT. This codes for CSVSLGRQNSNQPQHF.

V gene TRBV5-1 combines with J gene TRBJ2-7, with 9 bases lining up with TRBD1. The germline gives CDR1 SGHRS, CDR2 YFSETQ. The V and J ends lost 4 bases and 2 bases, in that order; junction bases with no gene match: 16. This CDR3 contains 18 residues. The CDR3 region has the DNA TGCGCCAGCAGCGCCGGAACCGGGACAGGGATTAAGGCCTACGAGCAGTACTTC. It codes for CASSAGTGTGIKAYEQYF. The variable domain in full, with the rest retrieved from reference TRBV5-1 and TRBJ2-7, is KAGVTQTPRYLIKTRGQQVTLSCSPISGHRSVSWYQQTPGQGLQFLFEYFSETQRNKGNFPGRFSGRQFSNSRSEMNVSTLELGDSALYLCASSAGTGTGIKAYEQYFGPGTRLTVT.

Ten or more counts support this clonotype. The rearrangement links TRBV20-1 to TRBJ1-5; D is undetermined. This CDR3 spans 15 amino acids. Germline CDR1 is DFQATT and CDR2 is SNEGSKA (reference sequence). Trimming removed 6 bases from V and 2 bases from J, with 17 bases in between. The CDR3 bases are TGCAGTGCCCCGGACGGCCGTCGGGGCAATCAGCCCCAGCATTTT. Protein product: CSAPDGRRGNQPQHF.